One sample yielded the 26 T cell receptor beta chains listed below, sequenced in a study of CD4+ T cells in melanoma. Here immunoSEQ multiplex PCR was the method, and the copy in TCRdb shows in-frame clones only, minus some. The sample has about 9,600 clones, more than 60% seen once. The specimen sequenced was cells from a culture (not recorded whether cultured in vitro). The receptors stem from a human donor with melanoma.

In regard to this clone: Other nucleotide sequences in the sample specify the same CDR3. This rearrangement joins TRBV3-1 (or the pseudogene TRBV3-2) to TRBJ1-1; unclear D gene. Germline loops: CDR1 LGHDT, CDR2 YNNKEL (reference sequence). There are 13 residues in the CDR3. The V end was cut by 4 bases, the J end by 0 bases, with 6 bases between. DNA for the CDR3: TGTGCCAGCAGCCGGAAGGTGAACACTGAAGCTTTCTTT. It yields the protein CASSRKVNTEAFF.

This clone is labeled medium-sized. V gene TRBV6-5 combines with J gene TRBJ1-1; 9 bases are a match to TRBD1. CDR1 MNHEY and CDR2 SVGAGI come from the germline V gene. V shed 7 bases, J shed 4 bases, and the junction held 10 bases outside the gene matches. The CDR3 totals 15 residues. The CDR3 sequence is CASTAMDRGTTEAFF. The CDR3 coding sequence is TGTGCCAGCACTGCAATGGACAGGGGCACCACTGAAGCTTTCTTT.

The rearrangement joins TRBV7-9 to TRBJ2-3; D gene unclear. The ends were cut back, 1 base at V and 5 bases at J, with 7 bases in the middle. This CDR3 has 13 residues. Germline lookup yields CDR1 SEHNR and CDR2 FQNEAQ (reference sequence). CDR3 nucleotide sequence: TGTGCCAGCAGCTTAGGGTGGGGAGATACGCAGTATTTT. Translating gives CASSLGWGDTQYF.

The chain couples TRBV27 to TRBJ1-1; a weak D match, TRBD1 (5 bases). CDR3 length: 15 residues. From germline, CDR1 is MNHEY and CDR2 SMNVEV (reference sequence). V gave up 1 base and J gave up 6 bases, with 15 bases separating them. For the CDR3, the DNA is TGTGCCAGCAGTTTATATGGGGGAGAGTACCCTGAAGCTTTCTTT. It codes for CASSLYGGEYPEAFF.

V gene TRBV13 combines with J gene TRBJ2-7, with D hard to call. Deletions cut 3 bases from V and 0 bases from J, with 6 bases between. This CDR3 spans 13 amino acids. In germline, CDR1 is PRHDT, CDR2 FYEKMQ (reference sequence). The CDR3 DNA follows: TGTGCCAGCAGCTTTTATAGCTCCTACGAGCAGTACTTC. It yields the protein CASSFYSSYEQYF. Complete variable domain (other parts from reference TRBV13 and TRBJ2-7): AAGVIQSPRHLIKEKRETATLKCYPIPRHDTVYWYQQGPGQDPQFLISFYEKMQSDKGSIPDRFSAQQFSDYHSELNMSSLELGDSALYFCASSFYSSYEQYFGPGTRLTVT.

This chain uses TRBV5-1 with TRBJ1-1, with TRBD1 matching over 7 bases. The V segment lost 3 bases and the J segment 1 base; nucleotides outside the gene matches: 3. Germline assignment: CDR1 SGHRS and CDR2 YFSETQ. The CDR3 is made up of 14 amino acids. The CDR3 sequence is CASSSTGTNTEAFF. DNA for the CDR3: TGCGCCAGCAGCTCGACAGGGACGAACACTGAAGCTTTCTTT.

This clone was recorded only once. The chain is built from TRBV3-1 (or the pseudogene TRBV3-2) and TRBJ2-2, with TRBD2 as a possible D gene (5 bases). The CDR3 contains 16 residues. V lost 4 bases, J lost 0 bases, and 12 bases lay in between. Germline V CDR1 and CDR2: LGHDT, YNNKEL (reference sequence). In DNA, the CDR3 is TGTGCCAGCAGCCCCCTAGCCAGGACGAACACCGGGGAGCTGTTTTTT. Translation gives CASSPLARTNTGELFF.

This chain links TRBV11-2 with TRBJ1-2; D remains ambiguous. The germline V gene has CDR1 SGHAT and CDR2 FQNNGV. V was cut by 4 bases and J by 7 bases, with 13 bases left in between. The CDR3 covers 13 residues. DNA of the CDR3: TGTGCCAGCAGCTCCCTATCGCAGCGTGGCTACACCTTC. It yields the protein CASSSLSQRGYTF.

The sample holds one count of this clone. The chain is built from TRBV5-1 and TRBJ1-3; D ambiguous. The V and J ends lost 4 bases and 0 bases respectively, with 11 bases between them. CDR1 is SGHRS and CDR2 is YFSETQ in the germline V gene. This CDR3 has 15 amino acids. The CDR3 loop reads CASSDSVNSGNTIYF. CDR3 bases: TGCGCCAGCAGCGATAGCGTGAACTCTGGAAACACCATATATTTT.

This clone was counted between two and nine times. The chain links TRBV12-3 or TRBV12-4 to TRBJ1-3; no clear D gene. V was pared by 6 bases and J by 0 bases, with 6 bases between. This CDR3 spans 13 amino acids. The CDR3 sequence is CASRAYSGNTIYF. In nucleotides, the CDR3 is TGTGCCAGCAGAGCCTACTCTGGAAACACCATATATTTT.

The chain combines TRBV11-2 with TRBJ2-3; D possibly corresponds to TRBD2 (7 bases). V was trimmed by 3 bases and J by 2 bases, leaving 18 bases between them. The length of the CDR3 is 17 residues. Germline CDR1 and CDR2: SGHAT and FQNNGV. CDR3 residues: CASSLGRGGWDTDTQYF. CDR3 nucleotides: TGTGCCAGCAGCTTGGGGAGGGGGGGCTGGGACACAGATACGCAGTATTTT. The entire variable domain, with the rest obtained from reference TRBV11-2 and TRBJ2-3, is as follows: EAGVAQSPRYKIIEKRQSVAFWCNPISGHATLYWYQQILGQGPKLLIQFQNNGVVDDSQLPKDRFSAERLKGVDSTLKIQPAKLEDSAVYLCASSLGRGGWDTDTQYFGPGTRLTVL.

DNA of the CDR3: TGTGCCATCAGTGGTTGGGGGGTGAATAGCAATCAGCCCCAGCATTTT. This gives the protein CAISGWGVNSNQPQHF. V is TRBV10-3 and J is TRBJ1-5; D possibly corresponds to TRBD1 (5 bases). Germline loops: CDR1 ENHRY, CDR2 SYGVKD. There are 16 residues in the CDR3. The V end lost 4 bases, the J end lost 0 bases, and 13 bases lay between the germline ends.

The CDR3 nucleotides read TGTGCCAGCAGATCCGGAGGGATGAACTCCTACAATGAGCAGTTCTTC. The encoded protein is CASRSGGMNSYNEQFF. The rearrangement uses TRBV7-8 and TRBJ2-1; a weak D match, TRBD2 (6 bases). The CDR3 is 16 amino acids. Trimming took 6 bases from V and 0 from J, leaving 15 bases between them. CDR1 SGHVS and CDR2 FQNEAQ come from the germline V gene. Drawing the rest from reference TRBV7-8 and TRBJ2-1, the complete variable domain is GAGVSQSPRYKVAKRGQDVALRCDPISGHVSLFWYQQALGQGPEFLTYFQNEAQLDKSGLPSDRFFAERPEGSVSTLKIQRTQQEDSAVYLCASRSGGMNSYNEQFFGPGTRLTVL.

The sample holds a few counts of this clone. This rearrangement joins TRBV21-1 to TRBJ2-3; TRBD2 is taken as the D call from the table, unchecked against the DNA. TRBV21-1 is tagged as a pseudogene. The CDR3 totals 16 residues. CDR3 in DNA: TGTGCCAGCAGCAAAGATGGCGCGGGGGTTGGCGATACGCAGTATTTT. Translated: CASSKDGAGVGDTQYF.

The V call is TRBV5-1, the J call TRBJ1-1, with D hard to call. V was pared by 4 bases and J by 3 bases, with 19 bases between. Germline-derived CDR1 and CDR2 are SGHRS and YFSETQ. The length of the CDR3 is 16 residues. CDR3 amino acids: CASSDQPTMGYTEAFF. In DNA, the CDR3 is TGCGCCAGCAGCGACCAACCCACCATGGGTTACACTGAAGCTTTCTTT.

This chain uses TRBV5-1 with TRBJ2-5; D is unclear. Germline-derived CDR1 and CDR2 are SGHRS and YFSETQ. Trimming stripped 2 bases from V and 2 bases from J, with 13 bases between. The CDR3 runs to 15 residues. CDR3 amino acids: CASSFRAGTQETQYF. CDR3 DNA: TGCGCCAGCAGCTTTCGTGCCGGCACTCAAGAGACCCAGTACTTC.

The chain joins TRBV4-1 to TRBJ1-1; D call uncertain. Trimming took 6 bases from V and 4 from J, leaving 12 bases between them. This CDR3 is built from 13 residues. Per germline, CDR1 MGHRA and CDR2 YSYEKL. CDR3 sequence reads: CASSQVMVTEAFF. The CDR3 DNA is TGCGCCAGCAGTCAGGTTATGGTCACTGAAGCTTTCTTT.

This clone was found a few times. The rearrangement links TRBV5-4 to TRBJ1-1; TRBD1 matches at 7 bases. The CDR3 contains 13 residues. Germline CDR1 reads SGHNT; CDR2 reads YYREEE (reference sequence). V lost 3 bases, J lost 4 bases, and 3 bases stayed unmatched. The CDR3 sequence is CASSSRGSTEAFF. CDR3 coding DNA: TGTGCCAGCAGCTCCAGGGGGAGCACTGAAGCTTTCTTT. Full variable domain (missing parts from reference TRBV5-4 and TRBJ1-1): ETGVTQSPTHLIKTRGQQVTLRCSSQSGHNTVSWYQQALGQGPQFIFQYYREEENGRGNFPPRFSGLQFPNYSSELNVNALELDDSALYLCASSSRGSTEAFFGQGTRLTVV.

This clone was seen just once. V gene TRBV9 combines with J gene TRBJ1-4, with 7 bases that match TRBD1. The trim removed 4 bases at V and 8 bases at J, leaving 11 bases unmatched. The CDR3 sequence is 15 residues long. Per the germline V gene, CDR1 is SGDLS and CDR2 is YYNGEE. The CDR3 coding sequence is TGTGCCAGCAGCTTGAGATCAGGGGGGCGGGAAAAACTGTTTTTT. Its protein product is CASSLRSGGREKLFF.

The chain uses TRBV5-1 and TRBJ1-1, with a weak D call TRBD1 (5 bases). Trimming left V 3 bases short and J 4 bases short, with 10 bases between. The length of the CDR3 is 13 residues. CDR1 and CDR2 (germline): SGHRS, YFSETQ. CDR3 in amino acids: CASSWGGGTEAFF. CDR3 DNA sequence: TGCGCCAGCAGCTGGGGGGGTGGCACTGAAGCTTTCTTT.

This clone was seen more than once but under ten times. The chain joins TRBV2 to TRBJ1-2; D ambiguous. The CDR3 is made up of 13 amino acids. Germline loops: CDR1 SNHLY, CDR2 FYNNEI. The V end was cut by 2 bases, the J end by 2 bases, with 6 bases between. The CDR3 reads CASSETLNYGYTF. As DNA, the CDR3 is TGTGCCAGCAGTGAAACACTAAACTATGGCTACACCTTC.

This clone was recorded only once. The chain is built from TRBV7-9 and TRBJ1-5, with D hard to call. The CDR3 has 12 amino acids. V dropped 2 bases and J dropped 6 bases, with 5 bases sitting between them. The germline V gene encodes CDR1 SEHNR and CDR2 FQNEAQ (reference sequence). The CDR3 coding sequence is TGTGCCAGCAGCTTACCATTTCAGCCCCAGCATTTT. This translates into CASSLPFQPQHF.

The CDR3 DNA reads TGTGCCAGTAAGAGGATGAACACTGAAGCTTTCTTT. It specifies CASKRMNTEAFF. This rearrangement joins TRBV19 to TRBJ1-1; D unclear. Germline V gene sequence: CDR1 LNHDA, CDR2 SQIVND (reference sequence). CDR3 length: 12 residues. Trimming left V 7 bases short and J 0 bases short, with 6 bases between.

This rearrangement joins TRBV6-5 to TRBJ1-1, with 9 bases lining up with TRBD1. V shed 3 bases, J shed 11 bases, and the junction held 10 bases outside the gene matches. Germline V lookup: CDR1 MNHEY, CDR2 SVGAGI. CDR3 length: 14 amino acids. The CDR3 reads CASSYPGTGNEAFF. The DNA of the CDR3 is TGTGCCAGCAGTTATCCCGGGACAGGGAACGAGGCTTTCTTT.

The chain carries TRBV4-1 and TRBJ1-2, with D possibly being TRBD1 (5 bases). Germline V CDR1 and CDR2: MGHRA, YSYEKL. This CDR3 region has 15 residues. V was trimmed by 4 bases and J by 3 bases, leaving 15 bases between them. The CDR3 loop reads CASSRNADTYYGYTF. For the CDR3, the DNA is TGCGCCAGCAGCCGAAACGCGGACACCTACTATGGCTACACCTTC.

J is TRBJ2-7 and V is TRBV10-3, with D perhaps given as TRBD1 or TRBD2 (5 bases each). CDR1 is ENHRY, CDR2 SYGVKD, per germline. This CDR3 contains 15 residues. The V and J ends lost 2 bases and 1 base respectively, with 12 bases between them. This CDR3 is CAISEEGTGSYEQYF. In nucleotides, the CDR3 is TGTGCCATCAGTGAGGAGGGGACCGGTTCCTACGAGCAGTACTTC.